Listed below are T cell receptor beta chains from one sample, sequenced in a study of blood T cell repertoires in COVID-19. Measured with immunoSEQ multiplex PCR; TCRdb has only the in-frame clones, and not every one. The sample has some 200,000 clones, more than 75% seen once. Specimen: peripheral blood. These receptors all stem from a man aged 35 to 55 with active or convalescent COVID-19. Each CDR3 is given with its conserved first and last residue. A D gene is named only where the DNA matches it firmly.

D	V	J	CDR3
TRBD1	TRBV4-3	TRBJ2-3	CASSQDGTGTDTQYF
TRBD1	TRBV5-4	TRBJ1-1	CASSPRQGTNTEAFF
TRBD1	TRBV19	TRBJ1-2	CASSRRGQGVTYGYTF
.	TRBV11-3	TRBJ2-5	CASSLVPPPETQYF
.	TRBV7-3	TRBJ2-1	CASSLIGSQAGEQFF
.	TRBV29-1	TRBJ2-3	CSVSPEGGSTQYF
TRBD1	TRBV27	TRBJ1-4	CASSFLSGGANEKLFF
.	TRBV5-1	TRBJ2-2	CASSALQGNTGELFF
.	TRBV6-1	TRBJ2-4	CASSEPVRQAAWAKNIQYF
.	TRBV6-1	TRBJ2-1	CASSEWRVAVANEQFF
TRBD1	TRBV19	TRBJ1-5	CATRTETGGPEGPQHF
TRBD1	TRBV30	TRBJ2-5	CAWRSEPNRGRQETQYF
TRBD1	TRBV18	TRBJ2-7	CASSPNRGVPEQYF
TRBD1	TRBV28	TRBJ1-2	CASIPILDRDYGYTF
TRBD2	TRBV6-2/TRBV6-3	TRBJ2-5	CASSYSGLAGTQYF
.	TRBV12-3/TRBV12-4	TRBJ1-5	CASSLGADQPQHF
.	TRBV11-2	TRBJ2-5	CASSSRAQETQYF
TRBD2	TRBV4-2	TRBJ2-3	CASSQLAGVVTDTQYF
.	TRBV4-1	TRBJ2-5	CASSQDRGRAETQYF
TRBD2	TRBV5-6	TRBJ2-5	CASSLAAGGSETQYF
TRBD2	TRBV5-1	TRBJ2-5	CASSLGGSGVQETQYF
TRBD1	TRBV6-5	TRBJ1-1	CASTKTGQGRTEAFF